The source of this TCR beta chain is a study of blood T cell repertoires in COVID-19. Turning to the study itself: The United States, Italy and Spain supplied acute and convalescent COVID-19 samples. The cDNA or gDNA used as material had been derived from T cells, B-cell-depleted T cells, or PBMCs.

In the original processing: From reference gene primer amplification, estimates of nucleated cell counts were derived. Sequenced by immunoSEQ multiplex PCR; TCRdb stores in-frame clones only, minus some. For V, J and clone size, that table is used; D and trimming come from the DNA. The sample has about 58,000 clones; 75% to 90% are singletons. The receptor was isolated from a human donor in a cohort sampled during active COVID-19. Sequencing was done on a sample of peripheral blood.

CDR3 loop: CASSSPRANYGYTF. CDR3 DNA sequence: TGTGCCAGCAGTTCCCCAAGAGCTAACTATGGCTACACCTTC. The chain carries TRBV6-5 and TRBJ1-2; D gene unclear. This CDR3 has 14 amino acids. In germline, CDR1 is MNHEY, CDR2 SVGAGI. Trimming stripped 4 bases from V and 0 bases from J, with 9 bases between.